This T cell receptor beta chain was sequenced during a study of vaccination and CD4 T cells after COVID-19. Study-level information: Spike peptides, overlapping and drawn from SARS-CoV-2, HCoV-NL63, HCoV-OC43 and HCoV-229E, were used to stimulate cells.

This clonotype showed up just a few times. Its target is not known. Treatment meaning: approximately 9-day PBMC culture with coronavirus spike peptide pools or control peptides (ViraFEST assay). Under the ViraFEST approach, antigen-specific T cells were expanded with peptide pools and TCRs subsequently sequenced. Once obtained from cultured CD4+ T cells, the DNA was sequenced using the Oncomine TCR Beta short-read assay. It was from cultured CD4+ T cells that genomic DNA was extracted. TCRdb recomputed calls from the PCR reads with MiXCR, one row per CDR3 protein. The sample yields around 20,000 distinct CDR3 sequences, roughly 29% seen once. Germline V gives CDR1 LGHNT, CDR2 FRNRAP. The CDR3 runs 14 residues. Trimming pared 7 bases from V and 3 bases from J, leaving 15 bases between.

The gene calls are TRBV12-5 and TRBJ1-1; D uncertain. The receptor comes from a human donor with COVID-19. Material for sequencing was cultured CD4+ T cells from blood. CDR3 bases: TGTGCTAGTGCCCCTCCTTCGCAGTACACTGAAGCTTTCTTT. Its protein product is CASAPPSQYTEAFF.